This note documents a single T cell receptor (beta chain) sequence. Its antigen remains unidentified. Method: immunoSEQ multiplex PCR; TCRdb's copy keeps in-frame clones and lacks some. This sample yields about 120,000 clones, of which 92% are seen a single time; more than 6% belongs to the top ten. The data originate from a study of T cell responses to AZD1222 COVID-19 vaccine. Study results and caveats: Across the whole spike, CD4 TCRs peaked at regions 160-218 and 743-854. After the peak T cell response, and only then, were repertoires sampled. Once two AZD1222 doses were given, Spike-specific TCR breadth and depth went up.

V lost 5 bases, J lost 0 bases, and 11 bases lay in between. There are 15 residues in the CDR3. Germline CDR1 reads MNHEY; CDR2 reads SVGAGI. The sequences come from peripheral blood, collected 28 days after the second AZD1222 dose. The chain employs TRBV6-5 and TRBJ2-1; D is undetermined. This TCR was sampled from an adult who received the AZD1222 COVID-19 vaccine. In nucleotides, the CDR3 is TGTGCCAGCAGTCGGGCTCGTAGCTCCTACAATGAGCAGTTCTTC. This codes for CASSRARSSYNEQFF.